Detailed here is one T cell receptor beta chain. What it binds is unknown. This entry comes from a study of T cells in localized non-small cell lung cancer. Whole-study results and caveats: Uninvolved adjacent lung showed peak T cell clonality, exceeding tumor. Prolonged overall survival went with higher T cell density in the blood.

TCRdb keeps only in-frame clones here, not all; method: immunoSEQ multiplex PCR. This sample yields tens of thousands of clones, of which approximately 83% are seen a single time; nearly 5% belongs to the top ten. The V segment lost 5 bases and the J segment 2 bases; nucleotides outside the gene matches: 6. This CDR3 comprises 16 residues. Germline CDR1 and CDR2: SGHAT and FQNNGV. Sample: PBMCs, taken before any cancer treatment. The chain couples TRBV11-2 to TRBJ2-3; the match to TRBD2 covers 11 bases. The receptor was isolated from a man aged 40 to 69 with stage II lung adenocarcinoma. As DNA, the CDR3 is TGTGCCAGCAGCCCTGGGACTAGCGGAAACACAGATACGCAGTATTTT. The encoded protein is CASSPGTSGNTDTQYF.